The source of this TCR beta chain is a study of T cells expressing NK-cell markers (TCRdb year 2020). A note on the overall study: Three sorted T-cell subsets (CD3+CD56+NKG2C+, CD3+CD56+NKG2C- and CD3+CD56-NKG2C+) from under ten donors had their TCR beta-chain repertoires profiled. Among the eight sequenced donors, only one was HCMV-seronegative, while the other seven were HCMV-seropositive. The eight sequenced donors were randomly selected healthy volunteers, three men and five women. Illumina HiSeq 2000/2500, MiSeq or NextSeq was used to sequence libraries as 2 x 150 bp reads.

A commercial ELISA kit detecting HCMV-specific IgG in serum was used to determine HCMV serostatus. Ficoll density gradient centrifugation was used to isolate peripheral blood mononuclear cells from blood. From its cysteine to its phenylalanine, the CDR3 spans 16 amino acids. There is no recorded DNA. The germline V gene yields MNHNS for CDR1 and SASEGT for CDR2. About this clonotype: Its antigen specificity is not known.

This sample was sequenced with an Illumina HiSeq 2000. The TCR beta cDNA libraries were made using 5'RACE template switching, a step that added both a universal primer site and unique molecular identifiers. cDNA synthesis was primed from the TCR beta constant segment and was followed by two successive PCR amplification steps. The source study handled its data this way. Reads were demultiplexed and grouped by UMI with MIGEC, and clonotypes were assembled and quantified with MiTCR. To exclude erroneous sequences, any TCR cDNA sequence not supported by at least two reads was discarded. The tcR package was used for downstream repertoire analysis, with clonotypes matched between fractions based on CDR3 nucleotide sequence plus V segment. VDJmatch was used to annotate antigen specificity against VDJdb, with one amino acid substitution in CDR3 allowed. With the reads reprocessed by TCRdb, a single entry stands for each CDR3 protein sequence and no DNA is reported. The V and J calls were determined by TCRdb, not by the authors. This sample's table contains a few hundred thousand distinct CDR3 sequences. Of the sample, under 4.5% falls within the top ten clones.

The study at large found these results: Those dominant clonotypes were again the most abundant among CD3+CD56-NKG2C+ cells in a handful of donors, at about 28.3-60.1%. Whether the expanded NKG2C-expressing T cell clones were specific for HCMV antigens remained unclear. In over five donors, the dominant CD3+CD56+NKG2C+ clonotypes were among the top 10 CD8+ clonotypes and accounted for 1.0-7.0% of CD8+ T cells.

Sequenced: blood T cells: a sorted CD56 or NKG2C T cell subset, CD4+ or CD8+ T cells, or bulk PBMC T cells (not recorded which). The chain links TRBV6-1 with TRBJ2-1; TCRdb selects TRBD2, and the lack of DNA leaves this call unchecked. This receptor was taken from a man aged 18 to 29 in good health. Donor details come from another sample of the same person, matched by shared clones. The CDR3 corresponds to CASRRLAVSSYNEQFF.